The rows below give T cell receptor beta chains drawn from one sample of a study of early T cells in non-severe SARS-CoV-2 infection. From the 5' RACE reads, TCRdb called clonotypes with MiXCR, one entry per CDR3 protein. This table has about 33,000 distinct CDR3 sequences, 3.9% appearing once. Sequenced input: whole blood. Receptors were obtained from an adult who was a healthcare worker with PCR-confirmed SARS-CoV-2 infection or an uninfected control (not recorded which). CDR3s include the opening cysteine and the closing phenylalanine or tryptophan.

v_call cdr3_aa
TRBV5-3 CARSLIRRQGSWEKLFF
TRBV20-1 CSARDIHSGWDEQFF
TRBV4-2 CASSQVRGLAGTGKGTDTQYF
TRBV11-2 CASSATGVLFRNEQFF
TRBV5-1 CASSLGSGNTIYF
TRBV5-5 CPTSSGEYQPQHF
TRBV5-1 CASSLPGQETDTQYF
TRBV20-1 CSAYRQGAQETQYF
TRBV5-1 CASREGLTSSYEQYF
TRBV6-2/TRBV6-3 CASSPGGRQPQHF
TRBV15 CATSKGREGRNEQFF
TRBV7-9 CASSLGQNIQYF
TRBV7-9 CASSLTSSETQYF
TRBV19 CASSETGYYGYTF
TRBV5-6 CASSRDGLANTGELFF
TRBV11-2 CASSLAGLAGVLEQFF